Below, 27 T cell receptor beta chains from the same sample are listed, as sequenced in a study of blood T cell repertoires in COVID-19. Libraries were prepared by immunoSEQ multiplex PCR; TCRdb keeps only in-frame clonotypes and omits some of them. Among approximately 150,000 clones listed, 88% were seen once. The sample comprised peripheral blood. Receptor source: a man aged 50 or older who had recovered from COVID-19.

The chain couples TRBV14 to TRBJ2-1; 8 nucleotides match TRBD1. CDR3 length equals 18 residues. From germline, CDR1 is SGHDN and CDR2 FVKESK. V lost 3 bases, J lost 4 bases, and 14 bases stayed unmatched. The CDR3 sequence: CASSHSRDRILLYNEQFF. In DNA form, the CDR3 reads TGTGCCAGCAGCCATAGCCGGGACAGGATCCTACTTTACAATGAGCAGTTCTTC.

This chain uses TRBV10-2 with TRBJ2-5; TRBD1 is a possible D gene (5 bases). Germline V CDR1 and CDR2: WSHSY, SAAADI. Trimming removed 0 bases from V and 0 bases from J, with 17 bases in between. The CDR3 length is 18 residues. CDR3 sequence: CASSESRQGPSDQETQYF. As DNA, the CDR3 is TGCGCCAGCAGTGAGTCGCGGCAGGGTCCCAGCGACCAAGAGACCCAGTACTTC.

This clone appeared once. The genes are TRBV2 and TRBJ2-7; TRBD1 matches at 8 bases. The junction had 9 bases not matched to a gene; V was cut back by 7 bases and J by 7 bases. CDR3 size: 13 residues. Germline V gene data show CDR1 as SNHLY and CDR2 as FYNNEI. CDR3 nucleotide sequence: TGTGCCAGCAAGGACAGGGCGGTAAATGAGCAGTACTTC. It specifies CASKDRAVNEQYF.

The V call is TRBV20-1, the J call TRBJ1-2; no firm D call. Germline V lookup: CDR1 DFQATT, CDR2 SNEGSKA (reference sequence). This CDR3 comprises 11 residues. V lost 6 bases and J 1 base, leaving 6 bases between the germline ends. CDR3: CSAEINYGYTF. The CDR3, as DNA: TGCAGTGCGGAGATTAACTATGGCTACACCTTC.

V gene TRBV28 combines with J gene TRBJ2-7, with 7 bases identical to TRBD1. With V trimmed by 7 bases and J by 3 bases, 9 bases remained unmatched. Looked up from germline, CDR1 is MDHEN and CDR2 is SYDVKM. The CDR3 spans 14 residues. The CDR3: CASNPGTVYYEQYF. The CDR3 coding sequence is TGTGCCAGCAACCCCGGGACAGTGTACTACGAGCAGTACTTC. The whole variable domain, remainder taken from reference TRBV28 and TRBJ2-7, is DVKVTQSSRYLVKRTGEKVFLECVQDMDHENMFWYRQDPGLGLRLIYFSYDVKMKEKGDIPEGYSVSREKKERFSLILESASTNQTSMYLCASNPGTVYYEQYFGPGTRLTVT.

The V gene is TRBV7-2, the J gene TRBJ1-1, with D possibly matching TRBD1 (6 bases). V gave up 5 bases and J gave up 0 bases, with 10 bases separating them. The germline CDR1 and CDR2 sequences are SGHTA and FQGNSA. This CDR3 comprises 14 residues. The CDR3 DNA reads as TGTGCCAGCAGCATACAGGGCATGAACACTGAAGCTTTCTTT. It yields the protein CASSIQGMNTEAFF.

The chain links TRBV21-1 to TRBJ1-3; the D segment call TRBD1 is taken from the table without a DNA check. TRBV21-1 is listed as a pseudogene. The CDR3 has 15 amino acids. The CDR3 protein is CAISKGAASGNTIYF. CDR3 in DNA: TGTGCCATCTCTAAGGGGGCAGCCTCTGGAAACACCATATATTTT.

This clone came up a few times. As DNA, the CDR3 is TGTGCCAGCAGTGAGACGGACAGGGATGGCTACACCTTC. Protein product: CASSETDRDGYTF. This rearrangement joins TRBV28 to TRBJ1-2; 8 nucleotides agree with TRBD1. Germline CDR1 and CDR2: MDHEN and SYDVKM. CDR3 length: 13 residues. Losses at the gene ends were 5 bases for V and 6 bases for J; bases not matched to a gene: 5.

J is TRBJ2-2 and V is TRBV5-4, with TRBD2 matching over 8 bases. With V trimmed by 3 bases and J by 1 base, 11 bases remained unmatched. This CDR3 has 18 amino acids. Germline CDR1 is SGHNT and CDR2 is YYREEE (reference sequence). This CDR3 reads CASSWTPIAGKNTGELFF. DNA for the CDR3: TGTGCCAGCAGCTGGACTCCTATAGCGGGGAAGAACACCGGGGAGCTGTTTTTT.

V is TRBV6-2 or TRBV6-3 and J is TRBJ2-3, with 11 bases identical to TRBD1. The CDR3 covers 16 residues. The V and J ends lost 2 bases and 3 bases, in that order; junction bases with no gene match: 4. CDR1 and CDR2 (germline): MNHEY, SVGEGT. CDR3 sequence (DNA): TGTGCCAGCAGTTACCGGGACAGGGGGTGGACAGATACGCAGTATTTT. As protein: CASSYRDRGWTDTQYF.

V is TRBV11-2 and J is TRBJ2-5; 8 bases agree with TRBD2. Germline V gives CDR1 SGHAT, CDR2 FQNNGV. The CDR3 extends over 17 amino acids. V lost 1 base and J lost 1; bases outside the gene matches: 8. CDR3 DNA: TGTGCCAGCAGCTTAGCCCTCCGGGCGGGAGGCCAAGAGACCCAGTACTTC. Encoded protein: CASSLALRAGGQETQYF.

The chain uses TRBV9 and TRBJ2-1; TRBD2 aligns across 9 bases. Germline V gene lookup returns CDR1 SGDLS and CDR2 YYNGEE. This CDR3 has 15 residues. After removal of 0 bases from V and 10 bases from J, the junction contained 8 bases not matched to a gene. Here the CDR3 DNA reads TGTGCCAGCAGCGTAGACGGTAGCGGGAGTACAGAGCAGTTCTTC. It translates to CASSVDGSGSTEQFF.

The V call is TRBV12-3 or TRBV12-4, the J call TRBJ1-1; 7 bases line up with TRBD1. CDR3 length equals 13 residues. Trimming removed 2 bases from V and 4 bases from J; junction bases left unmatched: 1. CDR3 nucleotide sequence: TGTGCCAGCAGTTTAAGGGGGCCCACTGAAGCTTTCTTT. Its translation is CASSLRGPTEAFF.

This clone was observed once. The V gene is TRBV12-5, the J gene TRBJ2-2; possibly TRBD1 for D (6 bases). Germline V gives CDR1 LGHNT, CDR2 FRNRAP. The CDR3 length is 13 residues. V lost 6 bases and J 7 bases, leaving 12 bases between the germline ends. The CDR3 is CASGLTGNGELFF. The CDR3 nucleotides are TGTGCTAGTGGCCTGACAGGAAACGGGGAGCTGTTTTTT.

The V gene is TRBV5-3, the J gene TRBJ2-7, with 8 bases lining up with TRBD1. TRBV5-3 is assigned to the ORF class and has an uncertain function. The V segment lost 5 bases and the J segment 5 bases; nucleotides outside the gene matches: 15. There are 16 residues in the CDR3. CDR3 nucleotides: TGTGCCAGAAGTTCGTTTCCGGGACAGGAGTCGGACGAGCAGTACTTC. This translates into CARSSFPGQESDEQYF.

The gene calls are TRBV6-6 and TRBJ1-5; D is ambiguous. Trimming removed 3 bases from V and 2 bases from J, with 11 bases in between. The germline V gene has CDR1 MNHNY and CDR2 SVGAGI (reference sequence). This CDR3 has 15 amino acids. The CDR3 sequence is CASSYSTAGNQPQHF. The CDR3 nucleotides read TGTGCCAGCAGTTATTCAACAGCCGGCAATCAGCCCCAGCATTTT.

V is TRBV11-2 and J is TRBJ2-1, with TRBD2 as a possible D gene (7 bases). The length of the CDR3 is 16 residues. V was trimmed by 6 bases and J by 4 bases, leaving 19 bases between them. Germline values: CDR1 SGHAT, CDR2 FQNNGV. The chain's CDR3 is CASRGGGVPRYNEQFF. CDR3 sequence (DNA): TGTGCCAGCAGAGGAGGGGGGGTTCCACGTTACAATGAGCAGTTCTTC.

There are a few counts of this clone. The rearrangement joins TRBV28 to TRBJ1-2; TRBD1 matches 7 bases. This CDR3 is built from 13 residues. The J segment lost 4 bases and the V segment lost 7 bases, leaving 6 bases of the junction unmatched. From germline, CDR1 is MDHEN and CDR2 SYDVKM. For the CDR3, the DNA is TGTGCCAGCACCCAACAGGGGTTCTATGGCTACACCTTC. It codes for CASTQQGFYGYTF.

V gene TRBV7-3 combines with J gene TRBJ2-5, with TRBD2 identical over 15 bases. V was pared by 5 bases and J by 5 bases, with 3 bases of the junction left unmatched. CDR1 and CDR2 from the germline V gene are SGHTA and FQGTGA. The CDR3 runs 15 residues. This chain's CDR3 is CASSQGTSGRETQYF. CDR3 nucleotide sequence: TGTGCCAGCAGCCAAGGGACTAGCGGGAGGGAGACCCAGTACTTC.

The CDR3 reads CASSSTGVYGYTF. The CDR3 DNA sequence: TGTGCCAGCAGCTCGACCGGGGTATATGGCTACACCTTC. The chain uses TRBV7-3 and TRBJ1-2; D is ambiguous. Trimming shortened V by 4 bases and J by 5 bases, and 11 bases separated the two germline ends. This CDR3 has 13 residues. In germline, CDR1 is SGHTA, CDR2 FQGTGA. The full variable domain, completed using reference TRBV7-3 and TRBJ1-2, is GAGVSQTPSNKVTEKGKYVELRCDPISGHTALYWYRQSLGQGPEFLIYFQGTGAADDSGLPNDRFFAVRPEGSVSTLKIQRTERGDSAVYLCASSSTGVYGYTFGSGTRLTVV.

V is TRBV6-1 and J is TRBJ1-3; D unresolved. The CDR3 spans 16 residues. Trimming took 1 base from V and 0 from J, leaving 10 bases between them. Germline values: CDR1 MNHNS, CDR2 SASEGT. The CDR3 coding sequence is TGTGCCAGCAGTGAAGAGGCTGGGAGCTCTGGAAACACCATATATTTT. Translation gives CASSEEAGSSGNTIYF.

The chain employs TRBV18 and TRBJ2-2, with TRBD1 matching 7 bases. CDR1 and CDR2 from the germline V gene are KGHSH and LQKENI. The CDR3 is 14 amino acids. With 8 bases clipped from V and 1 base from J, the junction kept 4 bases outside the gene matches. This CDR3 is CASTRQGNTGELFF. The CDR3 DNA reads TGTGCCAGCACGCGACAGGGGAACACCGGGGAGCTGTTTTTT.

The chain has TRBV19 and TRBJ2-7, with D tentatively TRBD2 (6 bases). The CDR3 is 13 amino acids. With 4 bases removed from V and 2 bases from J, the gap between germline ends came to 9 bases. Germline CDR1 LNHDA, CDR2 SQIVND (reference sequence). CDR3 DNA sequence: TGTGCCAGTAGTAGGGGGGAGACCTACGAGCAGTACTTC. It specifies CASSRGETYEQYF.

The chain carries TRBV6-2 or TRBV6-3 and TRBJ2-7, with TRBD2 matching over 10 bases. The CDR3 totals 17 residues. J was trimmed by 1 base and V by 4 bases; bases with no gene match: 10. Germline assignment: CDR1 MNHEY and CDR2 SVGEGT. CDR3 DNA sequence: TGTGCCAGCAGTTCCCCGGGACTAGCGTCTGCTTCCTACGAGCAGTACTTC. As protein: CASSSPGLASASYEQYF.

The chain has TRBV10-3 and TRBJ1-2; 9 bases are a match to TRBD1. The germline gives CDR1 ENHRY, CDR2 SYGVKD. V was clipped by 10 bases and J by 5 bases; unmatched bases: 11. CDR3 length equals 14 residues. In DNA, the CDR3 is TGTGCCAGCCAGGGACAGGGCCAACTATATGGCTACACCTTC. Protein sequence: CASQGQGQLYGYTF.

V and J are TRBV19 and TRBJ1-1; TRBD1 aligns across 11 bases. Germline CDR1 and CDR2: LNHDA and SQIVND (reference sequence). V was clipped by 5 bases and J by 4 bases; unmatched bases: 6. This CDR3 is built from 15 residues. CDR3 nucleotides: TGTGCCAGTAGTGAGGACAGGGGGCCGGGCACTGAAGCTTTCTTT. Translated, it gives CASSEDRGPGTEAFF. The full variable domain, completed using reference TRBV19 and TRBJ1-1, is DGGITQSPKYLFRKEGQNVTLSCEQNLNHDAMYWYRQDPGQGLRLIYYSQIVNDFQKGDIAEGYSVSREKKESFPLTVTSAQKNPTAFYLCASSEDRGPGTEAFFGQGTRLTVV.

V and J are TRBV27 and TRBJ1-6; D ambiguous. From germline, CDR1 is MNHEY and CDR2 SMNVEV (reference sequence). CDR3 length: 15 residues. Deletions cut 6 bases from V and 0 bases from J, with 9 bases between. CDR3 DNA sequence: TGTGCCAGCAGCTTGGGAGACTCCTATAATTCACCCCTCCACTTT. Its translation is CASSLGDSYNSPLHF.